This T cell receptor beta chain stems from a study of PD-1 blockade in classical Hodgkin lymphoma. CDR1 is MNHEY, CDR2 SMNVEV, per germline (reference sequence). This CDR3 is 13 amino acids long. V was cut by 8 bases and J by 7 bases, with 18 bases left in between. Study-wide points: CD4+ TCR diversity, unlike CD8+, climbed significantly by C4D1. The baseline diversity of complete responders showed similarity to that of newly diagnosed patients. Reported findings placed baseline TCR diversity lower in newly diagnosed patients (compared with healthy donors).

For this clone: Its antigen is unknown.

All patients experienced relapse after autologous stem cell transplantation, and brentuximab vedotin exposure was variable. The assay was immunoSEQ multiplex PCR, and TCRdb's table has in-frame clones only and misses some. The table has roughly 42,000 clones, 60% to 85% seen once; the top ten hold less than 4%. The source of this sequence is a human donor with classical Hodgkin lymphoma. The gene calls are TRBV27 and TRBJ2-7, with D hard to call. Sequenced here: peripheral blood mononuclear cells (PBMCs), sampled at baseline. CDR3 sequence reads: CASAVFPASEQYF. The CDR3 nucleotides read TGTGCCAGCGCCGTCTTCCCGGCGTCAGAGCAGTACTTC.